Listed here are 11 T cell receptor beta chains from one sample, sequenced in a study of T cells expressing NK-cell markers. TCRdb derives one entry per CDR3 protein from the 5' RACE reads, leaving out DNA. The specimen's table records around 280,000 distinct CDR3 sequences. The sequenced sample was blood T cells: a sorted CD56 or NKG2C T cell subset, CD4+ or CD8+ T cells, or bulk PBMC T cells (not recorded which). The receptor source for this set is a young man in good health.

The V gene is TRBV20-1, the J gene TRBJ2-5. This CDR3 spans 13 amino acids. Germline values: CDR1 DFQATT, CDR2 SNEGSKA (reference sequence). CDR3 in amino acids: CSAKVAVKETQYF.

The rearrangement links TRBV15 to TRBJ2-1; TCRdb's D call of TRBD1 is untestable without DNA. In germline, CDR1 is LNHNV, CDR2 YYDKDF (reference sequence). The CDR3 runs to 14 residues. The CDR3 protein is CATSRRTGDNEQFF.

V gene TRBV6-2 or TRBV6-3 combines with J gene TRBJ2-1; without DNA, the TCRdb call of TRBD1 cannot be checked. The germline V gene has CDR1 MNHEY and CDR2 SVGEGT. The CDR3 length is 13 residues. The CDR3 sequence: CASRPRGFAEQFF.

This sequence joins TRBV5-1 and TRBJ2-2; there is no DNA to check the TCRdb D call of TRBD2. The V gene's germline CDR1 is SGHRS and CDR2 YFSETQ. The CDR3 runs 16 residues. CDR3 region: CASSVTSGRFTGELFF.

V and J are TRBV3-1 and TRBJ2-1. The length of the CDR3 is 11 residues. Germline V gene data show CDR1 as LGHDT and CDR2 as YNNKEL (reference sequence). This chain's CDR3 is CASSWEDEQFF.

This chain uses TRBV30 with TRBJ2-3; as DNA is missing, the TRBD1 call by TCRdb cannot be tested. Germline V CDR1 and CDR2: GTSNPN, SVGIG (reference sequence). The CDR3 covers 14 residues. The CDR3 sequence is CAWGGDPRADTQYF. The full variable domain, with the rest looked up from reference TRBV30 and TRBJ2-3, is SQTIHQWPATLVQPVGSPLSLECTVEGTSNPNLYWYRQAAGRGLQLLFYSVGIGQISSEVPQNLSASRPQDRQFILSSKKLLLSDSGFYLCAWGGDPRADTQYFGPGTRLTVL.

The CDR3 region is CASSGASGPSYEQYF. This chain joins TRBV5-5 and TRBJ2-7; the D call of TRBD2 rests on TCRdb alone, since no DNA is present to check it. The CDR3 loop spans 15 amino acids. Germline loops: CDR1 SGHKS, CDR2 YYEKEE (reference sequence).

V is TRBV5-4 and J is TRBJ2-1; without DNA, the TCRdb call of TRBD1 cannot be checked. Germline CDR1 SGHNT, CDR2 YYREEE (reference sequence). The CDR3 consists of 16 residues. This chain's CDR3 is CASNNRDTSSYNEQFF.

This chain joins TRBV11-3 and TRBJ2-1. From germline, CDR1 is SGHNT and CDR2 YENEEA. The CDR3 covers 14 residues. The CDR3 sequence is CASSLELADNEQFF.

V usage is TRBV28 and J usage is TRBJ2-1. The germline V gene has CDR1 MDHEN and CDR2 SYDVKM. The CDR3 has 12 amino acids. CDR3 sequence: CASSFSRFEQFF.

The V call is TRBV20-1, the J call TRBJ1-1. Germline V gene data show CDR1 as DFQATT and CDR2 as SNEGSKA (reference sequence). The CDR3 contains 14 residues. CDR3 protein: CSAPWREIGTEAFF.